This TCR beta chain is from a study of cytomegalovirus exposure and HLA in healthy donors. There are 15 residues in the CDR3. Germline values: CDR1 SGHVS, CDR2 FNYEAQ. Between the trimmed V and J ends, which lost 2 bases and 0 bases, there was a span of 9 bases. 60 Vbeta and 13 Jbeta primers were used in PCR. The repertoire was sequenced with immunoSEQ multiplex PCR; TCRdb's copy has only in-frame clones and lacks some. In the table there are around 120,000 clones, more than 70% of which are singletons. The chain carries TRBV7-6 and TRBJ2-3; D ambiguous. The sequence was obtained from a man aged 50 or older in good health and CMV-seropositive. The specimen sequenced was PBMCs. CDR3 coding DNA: TGTGCCAGCAGCTTATTTGGCGGAAGCACAGATACGCAGTATTTT. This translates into CASSLFGGSTDTQYF.